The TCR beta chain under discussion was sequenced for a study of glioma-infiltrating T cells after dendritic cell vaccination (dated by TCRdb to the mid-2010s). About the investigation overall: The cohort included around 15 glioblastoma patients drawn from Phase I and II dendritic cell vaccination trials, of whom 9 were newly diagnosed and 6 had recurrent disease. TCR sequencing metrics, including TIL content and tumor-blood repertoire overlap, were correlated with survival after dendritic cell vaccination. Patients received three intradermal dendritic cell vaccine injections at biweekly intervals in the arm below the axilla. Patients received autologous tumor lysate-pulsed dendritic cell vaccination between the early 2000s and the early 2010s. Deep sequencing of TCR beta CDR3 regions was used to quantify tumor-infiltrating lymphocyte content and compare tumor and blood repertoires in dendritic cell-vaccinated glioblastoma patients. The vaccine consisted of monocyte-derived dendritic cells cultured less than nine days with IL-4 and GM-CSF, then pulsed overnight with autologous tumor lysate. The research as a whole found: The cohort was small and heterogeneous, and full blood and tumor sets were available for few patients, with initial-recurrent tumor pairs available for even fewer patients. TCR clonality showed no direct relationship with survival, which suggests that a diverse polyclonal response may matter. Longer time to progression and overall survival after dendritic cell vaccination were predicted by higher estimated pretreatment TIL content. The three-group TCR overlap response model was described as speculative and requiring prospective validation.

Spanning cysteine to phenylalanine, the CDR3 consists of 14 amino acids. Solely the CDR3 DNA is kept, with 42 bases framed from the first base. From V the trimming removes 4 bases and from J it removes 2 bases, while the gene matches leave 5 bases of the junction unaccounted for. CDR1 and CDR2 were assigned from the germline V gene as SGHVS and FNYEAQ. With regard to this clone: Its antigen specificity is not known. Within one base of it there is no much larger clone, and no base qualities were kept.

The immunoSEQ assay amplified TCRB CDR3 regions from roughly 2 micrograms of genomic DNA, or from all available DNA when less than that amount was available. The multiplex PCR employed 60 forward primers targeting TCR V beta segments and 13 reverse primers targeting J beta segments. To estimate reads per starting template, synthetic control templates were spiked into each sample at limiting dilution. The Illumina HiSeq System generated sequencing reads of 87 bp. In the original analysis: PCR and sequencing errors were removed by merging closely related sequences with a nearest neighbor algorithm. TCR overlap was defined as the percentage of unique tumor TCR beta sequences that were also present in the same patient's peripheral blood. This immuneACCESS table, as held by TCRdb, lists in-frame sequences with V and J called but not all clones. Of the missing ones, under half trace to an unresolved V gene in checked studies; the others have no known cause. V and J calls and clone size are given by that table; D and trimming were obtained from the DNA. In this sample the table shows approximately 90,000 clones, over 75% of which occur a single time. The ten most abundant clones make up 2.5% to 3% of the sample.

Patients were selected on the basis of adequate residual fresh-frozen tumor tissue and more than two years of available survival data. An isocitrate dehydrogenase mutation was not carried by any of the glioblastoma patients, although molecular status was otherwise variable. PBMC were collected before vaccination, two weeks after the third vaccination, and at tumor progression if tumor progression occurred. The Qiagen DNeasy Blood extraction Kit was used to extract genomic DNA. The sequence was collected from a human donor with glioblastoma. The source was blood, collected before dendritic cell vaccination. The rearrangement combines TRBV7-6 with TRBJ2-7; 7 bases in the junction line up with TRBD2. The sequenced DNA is TGTGCCAGCAGCTCTAAAGCGGGGACCTACGAGCAGTACTTC. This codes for CASSSKAGTYEQYF.